These 18 T cell receptor beta chains share one sample of origin, sequenced in a study of blood T cell repertoires in COVID-19 (dated by TCRdb to the early 2020s). Library construction relied on the immunoSEQ multiplex PCR assay. The table comes from immuneACCESS by way of TCRdb, which keeps in-frame sequences with V and J called. Part of the clones is missing from these tables; in studies checked, under half for an unresolved V gene and the rest for unknown reasons. Here the sample has some 350,000 clones; 85% to 90% occur a single time. The top ten constitute about 6% of the sample. The specimen sequenced was peripheral blood. These receptors all stem from a woman in her forties or fifties with COVID-19, enrolled during active disease.

Worth noting for this clone: Within the sample, other DNA sequences also encode this same CDR3. The chain has TRBV6-5 and TRBJ2-1; the match to TRBD2 covers 7 bases. V shed 0 bases, J shed 4 bases, and the junction held 3 bases outside the gene matches. CDR1 and CDR2 from the germline V gene are MNHEY and SVGAGI. This CDR3 is 15 amino acids long. This chain's CDR3 is CASSYSGGSYNEQFF. CDR3 DNA: TGTGCCAGCAGTTACTCGGGCGGGAGTTACAATGAGCAGTTCTTC.

The chain carries TRBV19 and TRBJ1-1; 10 positions match TRBD1. Germline V gene lookup returns CDR1 LNHDA and CDR2 SQIVND (reference sequence). Trimming cost V 8 bases and J 7 bases; bases outside gene matches: 16. The CDR3 is 16 amino acids. The CDR3 DNA is TGTGCCAGTCAATTGGGGGGACAGGGGTATATTGGTGAAGCTTTCTTT. It codes for CASQLGGQGYIGEAFF.

V and J are TRBV6-5 and TRBJ1-2, with 8 bases lining up with TRBD1. The CDR3 is made up of 14 amino acids. The germline V gene has CDR1 MNHEY and CDR2 SVGAGI. The V segment lost 6 bases and the J segment 1 base; nucleotides outside the gene matches: 4. This CDR3 is CASSTQGVNYGYTF. For the CDR3, the DNA is TGTGCCAGCAGCACACAGGGGGTTAACTATGGCTACACCTTC.

This clone was detected a few times. The gene calls are TRBV29-1 and TRBJ2-5; 8 bases are shared with TRBD2. This CDR3 has 14 residues. Per the germline V gene, CDR1 is SQVTM and CDR2 is ANQGSEA. J gave up 5 bases and V 4 bases, and 9 bases lay outside the gene matches. The CDR3 spells CSVVGAGGGETQYF. CDR3 nucleotide sequence: TGCAGCGTTGTAGGGGCGGGAGGAGGTGAGACCCAGTACTTC.

CDR3 amino acids: CASSQGAGGPTGELFF. Written as DNA, the CDR3 is TGCGCCAGCAGCCAAGGAGCGGGAGGGCCCACCGGGGAGCTGTTTTTT. The chain combines TRBV4-3 with TRBJ2-2; 10 bases fit TRBD2. After removal of 1 base from V and 4 bases from J, the junction contained 3 bases not matched to a gene. From germline, CDR1 is LGHNA and CDR2 YSLEER. The CDR3 sequence is 16 residues long.

The genes are TRBV18 and TRBJ1-5; D not resolved. V dropped 3 bases and J dropped 6 bases, with 6 bases sitting between them. This CDR3 contains 12 residues. Germline CDR1 and CDR2: KGHSH and LQKENI. Here the CDR3 reads CASSPPLQPQHF. CDR3 coding DNA: TGTGCCAGCTCACCTCCCCTTCAGCCCCAGCATTTT.

The rearrangement links TRBV7-8 to TRBJ2-3; TRBD1 agrees at 7 bases. Germline V lookup: CDR1 SGHVS, CDR2 FQNEAQ. The CDR3 loop spans 13 amino acids. Trimming cost V 5 bases and J 6 bases; bases outside gene matches: 5. The CDR3 is CASSRLGGDTQYF. The CDR3 DNA reads TGTGCCAGCAGCCGGTTAGGGGGCGATACGCAGTATTTT.

The gene calls are TRBV5-8 and TRBJ2-1; tentatively, D is TRBD1 (5 bases). The V and J ends lost 1 base and 5 bases respectively, with 22 bases between them. Germline CDR1 SGHTS, CDR2 YDEGEE. The CDR3 runs 18 residues. The CDR3: CASSLYVAGFVGNNEQFF. The CDR3 region has the DNA TGTGCCAGCAGCTTGTATGTCGCAGGGTTCGTGGGGAACAATGAGCAGTTCTTC.

This sequence joins TRBV6-5 and TRBJ2-3, with 15 bases aligning to TRBD2. V dropped 6 bases and J dropped 7; count of bases not matched to a gene: 5. There are 15 residues in the CDR3. Germline CDR1 and CDR2: MNHEY and SVGAGI. The CDR3 region has the DNA TGTGCCAGCAGCCGGGGACTAGCGGGAGGAAATACGCAGTATTTT. Its translation is CASSRGLAGGNTQYF.

The chain carries TRBV3-1 (or the pseudogene TRBV3-2) and TRBJ1-5, with D possibly being TRBD1 (5 bases). Germline values: CDR1 LGHDT, CDR2 YNNKEL (reference sequence). V was clipped by 1 base and J by 1 base, with 11 bases between them. The CDR3 is 16 amino acids. CDR3 in DNA: TGTGCCAGCAGCCAAGGGAATAGACAGAGCAATCAGCCCCAGCATTTT. It codes for CASSQGNRQSNQPQHF.

The chain is built from TRBV30 and TRBJ2-2; 8 bases are shared with TRBD1. The length of the CDR3 is 17 residues. V gave up 4 bases and J gave up 3 bases; unmatched junction bases: 13. Germline V CDR1 and CDR2: GTSNPN, SVGIG (reference sequence). CDR3 amino acids: CAWTPTLRDRYTGELFF. Here the CDR3 DNA reads TGTGCCTGGACCCCAACTCTTAGGGACAGGTACACCGGGGAGCTGTTTTTT.

This rearrangement joins TRBV4-1 to TRBJ1-5, with TRBD1 matching over 9 bases. The ends lost 4 bases at V and 6 bases at J; junction bases unmatched: 10. Per germline, CDR1 MGHRA and CDR2 YSYEKL. The CDR3 extends over 16 amino acids. As DNA, the CDR3 is TGCGCCAGCAGCCTCCAGGGGACAGGGTGGGTTCAGCCCCAGCATTTT. Its protein is CASSLQGTGWVQPQHF.

The J gene is TRBJ1-3, the V gene TRBV5-1; unclear D gene. Germline assignment: CDR1 SGHRS and CDR2 YFSETQ. Trimming removed 4 bases at V and 4 bases at J, with 12 bases between. This CDR3 is 14 amino acids long. In nucleotides, the CDR3 is TGCGCCAGCAGCCTAGATGTATCCGGAAACACCATATATTTT. This codes for CASSLDVSGNTIYF.

The V call is TRBV6-5, the J call TRBJ2-2; 9 nucleotides match TRBD2. Germline V gene data show CDR1 as MNHEY and CDR2 as SVGAGI. V shed 6 bases, J shed 5 bases, and the junction held 7 bases outside the gene matches. The CDR3 length is 15 residues. CDR3 nucleotides: TGTGCCAGCAGAGTTAGCGGGAGAGGAACCGGGGAGCTGTTTTTT. Protein sequence: CASRVSGRGTGELFF.

The V and J genes are TRBV7-2 and TRBJ2-1, with D maybe TRBD1 (6 bases). V gave up 5 bases and J gave up 10 bases, with 27 bases separating them. Germline values: CDR1 SGHTA, CDR2 FQGNSA. CDR3 length: 17 amino acids. The CDR3 sequence: CASSTPSVGGMRREQFF. DNA of the CDR3: TGTGCCAGCAGCACCCCCTCTGTAGGGGGTATGCGTCGAGAGCAGTTCTTC.

The CDR3 loop is CASSLGSSRQGIEQYF. The CDR3 nucleotides are TGCGCCAGCAGCTTGGGATCTTCTCGCCAGGGTATCGAGCAGTACTTC. The V call is TRBV5-1, the J call TRBJ2-7; the D gene is possibly TRBD1 (5 bases). Looked up from germline, CDR1 is SGHRS and CDR2 is YFSETQ. Between the trimmed V and J ends, which lost 0 bases and 6 bases, there was a span of 19 bases. The CDR3 totals 16 residues.

With regard to this clone: The sample carries other DNA sequences with the same CDR3. The rearrangement joins TRBV18 to TRBJ1-1, with 9 bases identical to TRBD1. Unmatched junction bases numbered 1, after V lost 5 bases and J lost 3 bases. CDR3 length: 13 amino acids. Germline V CDR1 and CDR2: KGHSH, LQKENI. CDR3 nucleotides: TGTGCCAGCTCAAGGGACAGGGACACTGAAGCTTTCTTT. This codes for CASSRDRDTEAFF.

The chain joins TRBV4-1 to TRBJ2-1; D is possibly TRBD2 (5 bases). Germline V gene sequence: CDR1 MGHRA, CDR2 YSYEKL. The CDR3 runs 17 residues. V was shortened by 1 base and J by 6 bases, with 19 bases between the two germline ends. CDR3 in amino acids: CASSQAGIRSDFNEQFF. As DNA, the CDR3 is TGCGCCAGCAGCCAAGCCGGGATTAGGTCGGATTTCAATGAGCAGTTCTTC.